A single sample gave rise to the 24 T cell receptor beta chains below, sequenced in a study of cytomegalovirus exposure and HLA in healthy donors. The PCR employed 60 Vbeta primers together with 13 Jbeta primers. Sequencing was performed with immunoSEQ multiplex PCR; in TCRdb, only in-frame clones are kept and a portion is missing. The table records approximately 150,000 clones, roughly 79% of them present only once. The sample was PBMCs. The receptor set was obtained from a man aged 35 to 55 in good health and CMV-seronegative.

V usage is TRBV18 and J usage is TRBJ1-1; D is uncertain. V was cut by 5 bases and J by 5 bases, with 21 bases left in between. Germline V lookup: CDR1 KGHSH, CDR2 LQKENI. The CDR3 covers 16 residues. CDR3: CASSNESPAVATEAFF. The DNA for the CDR3 is TGTGCCAGCTCAAATGAGTCCCCCGCGGTCGCGACTGAAGCTTTCTTT.

The rearrangement uses TRBV5-4 and TRBJ2-2, with D possibly matching TRBD2 (5 bases). Germline-derived CDR1 and CDR2 are SGHNT and YYREEE (reference sequence). This CDR3 comprises 16 residues. Trimming removed 1 base from V and 0 bases from J, with 10 bases in between. The CDR3 sequence: CASSLSLGANTGELFF. Here the CDR3 DNA reads TGTGCCAGCAGCTTGTCACTCGGGGCGAACACCGGGGAGCTGTTTTTT. Full variable domain (rest looked up from reference TRBV5-4 and TRBJ2-2): ETGVTQSPTHLIKTRGQQVTLRCSSQSGHNTVSWYQQALGQGPQFIFQYYREEENGRGNFPPRFSGLQFPNYSSELNVNALELDDSALYLCASSLSLGANTGELFFGEGSRLTVL.

The chain recombines TRBV5-1 with TRBJ2-3; D gene uncertain. The CDR3 totals 13 residues. CDR1 and CDR2 (germline): SGHRS, YFSETQ. V was pared by 6 bases and J by 0 bases, with 8 bases between. The CDR3 DNA sequence: TGCGCCAGCACGGAGCCAAGCACAGATACGCAGTATTTT. This encodes CASTEPSTDTQYF.

V gene TRBV7-9 combines with J gene TRBJ2-4; the match to TRBD2 covers 11 bases. This CDR3 region has 17 residues. The V gene's germline CDR1 is SEHNR and CDR2 FQNEAQ (reference sequence). The ends lost 7 bases at V and 0 bases at J; junction bases unmatched: 8. CDR3 DNA: TGTGCCAGCAAGTCCCTAGCGGGAGGCCGAGCCAAAAACATTCAGTACTTC. Amino acids: CASKSLAGGRAKNIQYF.

This chain links TRBV2 with TRBJ2-7; D gene ambiguous. CDR3 size: 13 residues. CDR1 is SNHLY, CDR2 FYNNEI, per germline. V shed 3 bases and J shed 2 bases, with 8 bases lying between them. In DNA form, the CDR3 reads TGTGCCAGCAGTGAGCCACTTACCTACGAGCAGTACTTC. Translation: CASSEPLTYEQYF.

This clone was counted a few times. V gene TRBV7-2 combines with J gene TRBJ1-2, with TRBD1 matching over 7 bases. This CDR3 comprises 12 residues. The V gene end was trimmed by 3 bases and the J gene end by 5 bases; junction bases not matched to a gene: 0. Germline CDR1 SGHTA, CDR2 FQGNSA. The CDR3 DNA is TGTGCCAGCAGCTTGGGACAGTATGGCTACACCTTC. Translated, it gives CASSLGQYGYTF.

This rearrangement joins TRBV30 to TRBJ1-5, with 7 positions matching TRBD1. Looked up from germline, CDR1 is GTSNPN and CDR2 is SVGIG (reference sequence). The J segment lost 10 bases and the V segment lost 0 bases, leaving 3 bases of the junction unmatched. The CDR3 spans 12 residues. The CDR3 region is CAWSVQGRPQHF. CDR3 DNA sequence: TGTGCCTGGAGTGTACAGGGGCGACCCCAGCATTTT.

A note on this clone: The same CDR3 arises from other DNA sequences in this sample as well. The chain carries TRBV7-3 and TRBJ2-3, with 7 positions matching TRBD2. There are 17 residues in the CDR3. Trimming removed 4 bases from V and 4 bases from J; junction bases left unmatched: 14. CDR1 is SGHTA and CDR2 is FQGTGA in the germline V gene. CDR3 residues: CASSSPSGGGRADTQYF. DNA for the CDR3: TGTGCCAGCAGCTCCCCCTCGGGCGGGGGACGCGCAGATACGCAGTATTTT.

The chain employs TRBV7-9 and TRBJ2-5, with 8 bases aligning to TRBD1. The J call may be faulty, since TRBJ2-7 better matches the DNA end. The CDR3 is made up of 15 amino acids. CDR1 is SEHNR, CDR2 FQNEAQ, per germline (reference sequence). The CDR3 DNA reads as TGTGCCAGCAGCTTACAGGGACAGGAGTCCTACGAGCAGTACTTC. Translated: CASSLQGQESYEQYF.

The chain carries TRBV14 and TRBJ2-1, with D perhaps matching TRBD2 (5 bases). V dropped 6 bases and J dropped 4 bases, with 10 bases sitting between them. The CDR3 has 13 amino acids. Germline CDR1 SGHDN, CDR2 FVKESK. This CDR3 reads CASSLRDYNEQFF. CDR3 coding DNA: TGTGCCAGCAGTCTCCGGGATTACAATGAGCAGTTCTTC.

The V and J genes are TRBV21-1 and TRBJ1-5. TRBV21-1 has pseudogene status. CDR3 size: 15 residues. CDR3 nucleotide sequence: TGTGCCAGCAGCAAAATGGAGGGCGGCAATCAGCCCCAGCATTTT. Its protein product is CASSKMEGGNQPQHF.

V is TRBV4-1 and J is TRBJ2-7; a weak D match, TRBD1 (6 bases). This CDR3 has 15 residues. The ends were cut back, 1 base at V and 4 bases at J, with 14 bases in the middle. Per the germline V gene, CDR1 is MGHRA and CDR2 is YSYEKL. The DNA of the CDR3 is TGCGCCAGCAGCCAAGCATGGGACAACGTTTACGAGCAGTACTTC. It codes for CASSQAWDNVYEQYF.

J is TRBJ1-4 and V is TRBV5-6; D is perhaps TRBD1 (5 bases). Germline V gene lookup returns CDR1 SGHDT and CDR2 YYEEEE. Trimming pared 4 bases from V and 2 bases from J, leaving 12 bases between. The CDR3 is made up of 15 amino acids. The CDR3 sequence is CASSGGDPTNEKLFF. CDR3 DNA sequence: TGTGCCAGCAGCGGAGGGGACCCGACTAATGAAAAACTGTTTTTT. The full variable domain, with the rest looked up from reference TRBV5-6 and TRBJ1-4, is DAGVTQSPTHLIKTRGQQVTLRCSPKSGHDTVSWYQQALGQGPQFIFQYYEEEERQRGNFPDRFSGHQFPNYSSELNVNALLLGDSALYLCASSGGDPTNEKLFFGSGTQLSVL.

V usage is TRBV30 and J usage is TRBJ2-1; D gene uncertain. Germline loops: CDR1 GTSNPN, CDR2 SVGIG (reference sequence). The CDR3 is 11 amino acids. Trimming took off 4 bases at V and 9 bases at J, with 10 bases between the two ends. The CDR3 DNA reads as TGTGCCTGGACCCCCCCGGGTGAGCAGTTCTTC. Its protein product is CAWTPPGEQFF.

This clone has just one count. This chain links TRBV4-1 with TRBJ1-2; D not certain. CDR1 is MGHRA and CDR2 is YSYEKL in the germline V gene. The germline V and J ends were trimmed by 0 bases and 3 bases, with 14 bases remaining between them. The CDR3 extends over 16 amino acids. CDR3 nucleotide sequence: TGCGCCAGCAGCCAAGATCAGGTGGTTTCCTACTATGGCTACACCTTC. Protein product: CASSQDQVVSYYGYTF.

The V call is TRBV5-1, the J call TRBJ2-1; no firm D call. The CDR3 covers 17 residues. Germline assignment: CDR1 SGHRS and CDR2 YFSETQ. Trimming stripped 0 bases from V and 10 bases from J, with 23 bases between. CDR3 DNA: TGCGCCAGCAGCTTGGAGGAACAAAGCCGTATCGGAGACGAGCAGTTCTTC. Translation: CASSLEEQSRIGDEQFF.

In its sample, this clone was seen once. The chain is built from TRBV4-2 and TRBJ2-5, with TRBD1 matching over 9 bases. The J call could be wrong; TRBJ2-7 is a better fit for the DNA end. There are 16 residues in the CDR3. Germline values: CDR1 LGHNA, CDR2 YNFKEQ. The CDR3 DNA sequence: TGTGCCAGCAGCCCTCTTACGGGGACAGGGATAGACGAGCAGTACTTC. Its protein is CASSPLTGTGIDEQYF.

This rearrangement joins TRBV27 to TRBJ2-1, with D tentatively TRBD2 (5 bases). The CDR3 is made up of 14 amino acids. V was shortened by 7 bases and J by 1 base, with 11 bases between the two germline ends. CDR1 is MNHEY, CDR2 SMNVEV, per germline (reference sequence). CDR3 nucleotides: TGTGCCAGCACCTCGGGGTATTCCTACAATGAGCAGTTCTTC. Protein product: CASTSGYSYNEQFF.

The chain has TRBV10-3 and TRBJ2-5, with TRBD1 matching over 9 bases. This CDR3 has 15 amino acids. Looked up from germline, CDR1 is ENHRY and CDR2 is SYGVKD. Trimming removed 0 bases from V and 5 bases from J; junction bases left unmatched: 4. CDR3 coding DNA: TGTGCCATCAGTGAGTCAACAGGGGGCTGGGAGACCCAGTACTTC. Protein sequence: CAISESTGGWETQYF.

The genes are TRBV29-1 and TRBJ1-2, with D hard to call. Deletions cut 7 bases from V and 0 bases from J, with 6 bases between. The CDR3 sequence is 11 residues long. Germline V gene data show CDR1 as SQVTM and CDR2 as ANQGSEA. CDR3 residues: CSDLANYGYTF. The CDR3 nucleotides are TGCAGCGACTTGGCTAACTATGGCTACACCTTC.

This clone was recorded a few times. The chain couples TRBV9 to TRBJ2-7, with D possibly being TRBD2 (5 bases). Germline V gene sequence: CDR1 SGDLS, CDR2 YYNGEE. Between the trimmed V and J ends, which lost 2 bases and 9 bases, there was a span of 12 bases. The CDR3 runs to 12 residues. The CDR3 nucleotides are TGTGCCAGCAGCGTTGGGCTAGCAATGCAGTACGTC. Translating gives CASSVGLAMQYV.

The chain combines TRBV5-1 with TRBJ2-6; D ambiguous. The CDR3 extends over 16 amino acids. V lost 1 base to trimming and J lost 2 bases, with 10 bases between them. Germline CDR1 and CDR2: SGHRS and YFSETQ. CDR3 sequence reads: CASSLMGVPGANVLTF. The CDR3 DNA sequence: TGCGCCAGCAGCTTGATGGGCGTACCTGGGGCCAACGTCCTGACTTTC. Full variable domain (outside the CDR3, taken from reference TRBV5-1 and TRBJ2-6): KAGVTQTPRYLIKTRGQQVTLSCSPISGHRSVSWYQQTPGQGLQFLFEYFSETQRNKGNFPGRFSGRQFSNSRSEMNVSTLELGDSALYLCASSLMGVPGANVLTFGAGSRLTVL.

This chain joins TRBV5-1 and TRBJ2-3; the match to TRBD2 covers 8 bases. Germline V CDR1 and CDR2: SGHRS, YFSETQ. Trimming at V came to 7 bases and at J to 2 bases, leaving 9 bases not matched to a gene. The CDR3 spans 15 residues. The chain's CDR3 is CASLLDGRVTDTQYF. CDR3 sequence (DNA): TGCGCCAGCCTACTAGACGGGAGGGTCACAGATACGCAGTATTTT.

The sample holds a few counts of this clone. The gene calls are TRBV5-1 and TRBJ2-2; a possible D gene is TRBD1 (5 bases). This CDR3 is built from 15 residues. The germline CDR1 and CDR2 sequences are SGHRS and YFSETQ. V lost 4 bases to trimming and J lost 5 bases, with 15 bases between them. CDR3: CASSPSGLDTGELFF. CDR3 in DNA: TGCGCCAGCAGCCCCTCAGGGTTGGATACCGGGGAGCTGTTTTTT.